Detailed here is one T cell receptor (beta chain). Its antigen is unidentified. PCR involved 60 Vbeta and 13 Jbeta primers. The repertoire was sequenced with immunoSEQ multiplex PCR; TCRdb's copy has only in-frame clones and lacks some. This table holds roughly 93,000 clones, around 78% found once. The data were obtained in a study of cytomegalovirus exposure and HLA in healthy donors. Study summary: Early released data had 65 million to 100 million unique TCRs, all coming from HLA-typed donors. Study-wide results and caveats: Presence/absence analyses supposed approximately even sequencing depth among donors. One cluster of highly shared sequence variants probably arose as a sequencing artifact.

The CDR3 is 15 amino acids. The germline gives CDR1 SGDLS, CDR2 YYNGEE. V lost 4 bases and J lost 2; bases outside the gene matches: 6. The sequenced sample was PBMCs. V usage is TRBV9 and J usage is TRBJ2-5; 9 bases fit TRBD2. The TCR was taken from a man aged 25-45 years in good health and CMV-seronegative. The CDR3 nucleotides are TGTGCCAGCAGCCCGATGGGACTAGCTCAAGAGACCCAGTACTTC. Protein: CASSPMGLAQETQYF. Full variable domain (remainder filled in from reference TRBV9 and TRBJ2-5): DSGVTQTPKHLITATGQRVTLRCSPRSGDLSVYWYQQSLDQGLQFLIQYYNGEERAKGNILERFSAQQFPDLHSELNLSSLELGDSALYFCASSPMGLAQETQYFGPGTRLLVL.